The entry below gives a single T cell receptor (beta chain) sequence along with its context. Its antigen is unidentified. The data derive from a study of T cell responses to AZD1222 COVID-19 vaccine. From germline, CDR1 is MGHRA and CDR2 YSYEKL. The ends were cut back, 3 bases at V and 8 bases at J, with 17 bases in the middle. The CDR3 has 16 residues. Both about-4-week and about-12-week second-dose recipients were combined. Profiled with immunoSEQ multiplex PCR; TCRdb holds only in-frame clones, not every one. The sample has about 46,000 clones, about 90% seen once. Findings and caveats of the study: Regions left unmutated in variants are reportedly the target of nearly half of spike-specific TCRs.

Specimen: peripheral blood, collected 28 days after the second AZD1222 dose. The clonotype was recovered from an adult who received the AZD1222 COVID-19 vaccine. V is TRBV4-1 and J is TRBJ1-6; no definite D call. CDR3 coding DNA: TGCGCCAGCAGCCATGTGCTGAGGGCCGCGGATTCACCCCTCCACTTT. Amino acid sequence: CASSHVLRAADSPLHF.